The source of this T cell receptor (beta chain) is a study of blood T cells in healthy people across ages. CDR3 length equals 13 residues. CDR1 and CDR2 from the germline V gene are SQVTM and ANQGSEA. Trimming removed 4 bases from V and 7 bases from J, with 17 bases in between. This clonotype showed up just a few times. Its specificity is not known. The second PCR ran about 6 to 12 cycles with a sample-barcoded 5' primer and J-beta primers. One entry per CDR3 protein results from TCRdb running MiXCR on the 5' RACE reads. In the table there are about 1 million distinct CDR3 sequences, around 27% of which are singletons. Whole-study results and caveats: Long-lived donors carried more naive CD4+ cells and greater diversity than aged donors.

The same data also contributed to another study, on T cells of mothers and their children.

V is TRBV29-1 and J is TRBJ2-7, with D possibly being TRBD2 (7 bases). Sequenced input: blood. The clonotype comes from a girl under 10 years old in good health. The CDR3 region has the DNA TGCAGCGTTGGGGGGGGGCTATCTGTAGAGCAGTACTTC. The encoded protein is CSVGGGLSVEQYF.